Included here is one T cell receptor beta chain sequence, with context. Its antigen is not known. The record originates from a study of T cell responses to AZD1222 COVID-19 vaccine. The repertoire was sequenced with immunoSEQ multiplex PCR; TCRdb's copy has only in-frame clones and lacks some. The sample consists of 120,000 or so clones, 90% of them appearing once. Study-level results: The donor cohort was predominantly white British with a female majority, and clonal diversity may have been underestimated.

The CDR3 consists of 16 residues. Germline CDR1 and CDR2: MNHEY and SMNVEV (reference sequence). With V trimmed by 4 bases and J by 3 bases, 7 bases remained unmatched. The clonotype comes from an adult in good health. The V and J genes are TRBV27 and TRBJ2-3, with TRBD2 identical over 10 bases. The specimen was peripheral blood, collected on day 0 of AZD1222 vaccination. Written as DNA, the CDR3 is TGTGCCAGCAGTTACCGAGCGGGAGGGCGAACAGATACGCAGTATTTT. Translating it yields CASSYRAGGRTDTQYF.